A selection of T cell receptor beta chains follows, all from one sample in a study of cytomegalovirus exposure and HLA in healthy donors. Repertoires were generated with immunoSEQ multiplex PCR, while TCRdb's copy carries only in-frame clones and drops some. This sample has tens of thousands of clones, with about 91% found just once. The sequenced material came from PBMCs. These receptors all stem from a woman younger than 30 in good health and CMV-seronegative. Each CDR3 is given with its conserved first and last residue. A D gene is named only where the DNA matches it firmly. Some rows have no size entry. The others give once, few or many, or a class for an expanded clone.

V gene	J gene	clone size	D gene	CDR3 length	CDR3 protein	CDR3 DNA
TRBV2	TRBJ2-1	NA	TRBD2	16	CASSEGLAGFYNEQFF	TGTGCCAGCAGTGAAGGATTAGCGGGCTTCTACAATGAGCAGTTCTTC
TRBV11-2	TRBJ2-7	NA	TRBD2	13	CASSRGLAYEQYF	TGTGCCAGCAGCCGCGGACTAGCTTACGAGCAGTACTTC
TRBV28	TRBJ2-5	NA	NA	15	CASSFRFTSQETQYF	TGTGCCAGCAGTTTTAGGTTCACTAGCCAAGAGACCCAGTACTTC
TRBV7-3	TRBJ2-6	NA	NA	17	CASSFGGLTTGANVLTF	TGTGCCAGCAGCTTCGGGGGGCTAACGACTGGGGCCAACGTCCTGACTTTC
TRBV15	TRBJ1-4	NA	NA	13	CATSRDPSEKLFF	TGTGCCACCAGCAGAGATCCGAGTGAAAAACTGTTTTTT
TRBV7-9	TRBJ1-1	NA	NA	11	CASSLGSEAFF	TGTGCCAGCAGCCTCGGGTCTGAAGCTTTCTTT
TRBV2	TRBJ1-1	NA	TRBD1	15	CASSEYGTVNTEAFF	TGTGCCAGCAGTGAATATGGGACAGTGAACACTGAAGCTTTCTTT
TRBV9	TRBJ2-3	NA	NA	15	CASSVVAASTDTQYF	TGTGCCAGCAGCGTAGTGGCTGCTAGCACAGATACGCAGTATTTT
TRBV10-3	TRBJ2-1	NA	TRBD2	11	CAIGLADEQFF	TGTGCCATTGGACTAGCGGATGAGCAGTTCTTC
TRBV7-3	TRBJ2-3	NA	NA	13	CASSLANADTQYF	TGTGCCAGCAGCTTAGCTAATGCAGATACGCAGTATTTT
TRBV30	TRBJ1-4	NA	NA	12	CAWSGSYEKLFF	TGTGCCTGGAGTGGTTCTTATGAAAAACTGTTTTTT
TRBV7-8	TRBJ2-1	NA	TRBD1	16	CASSFGQGVLYNEQFF	TGTGCCAGCAGCTTCGGACAGGGGGTATTATACAATGAGCAGTTCTTC
TRBV11-2	TRBJ2-1	NA	NA	15	CASSLGAASVNEQFF	TGTGCCAGCAGCTTAGGCGCCGCTAGTGTCAATGAGCAGTTCTTC
TRBV6-5	TRBJ1-2	NA	TRBD1	13	CASRPDRDYGYTF	TGTGCCAGCAGGCCAGACAGGGACTATGGCTACACCTTC
TRBV7-2	TRBJ2-2	NA	NA	16	CASSSAGPVLTGELFF	TGTGCCAGCAGCTCCGCGGGGCCTGTACTCACCGGGGAGCTGTTTTTT
TRBV6-1	TRBJ1-3	NA	NA	15	CASSEKPSGGNTIYF	TGTGCCAGCAGCGAAAAGCCCTCGGGTGGAAACACCATATATTTT
TRBV6-5	TRBJ2-7	NA	TRBD1	13	CASTTGGRYEQYF	TGTGCCAGCACGACAGGGGGTCGTTACGAGCAGTACTTC
TRBV2	TRBJ2-1	few	TRBD2	16	CASSGTSGRGLNEQFF	TGTGCCAGCAGTGGAACTAGCGGGAGAGGCCTCAATGAGCAGTTCTTC
TRBV19	TRBJ2-1	NA	NA	15	CASSMGHRPSNEQFF	TGTGCCAGTAGTATGGGGCACCGGCCGTCCAATGAGCAGTTCTTC
TRBV19	TRBJ1-4	NA	TRBD1	17	CASSMGTTGAANEKLFF	TGTGCCAGTAGTATGGGAACGACAGGGGCGGCTAATGAAAAACTGTTTTTT
TRBV11-2	TRBJ2-3	once	NA	15	CASSLVGLREDTQYF	TGTGCCAGCAGCTTAGTTGGCCTCCGGGAAGATACGCAGTATTTT
TRBV10-3	TRBJ1-5	NA	TRBD1	15	CAISEAGQGYQPQHF	TGTGCCATCAGTGAGGCGGGACAGGGCTACCAGCCCCAGCATTTT
TRBV11-2	TRBJ2-7	NA	NA	12	CASSPAPAGEYF	TGTGCCAGCAGCCCCGCCCCGGCAGGGGAGTACTTC
TRBV5-4	TRBJ2-1	NA	NA	15	CASSLVTGWDNEQFF	TGTGCCAGCAGCTTGGTCACGGGATGGGACAATGAGCAGTTCTTC
TRBV4-2	TRBJ2-4	NA	TRBD2	21	CASSQDDGLAGPFLTKNIQYF	TGTGCCAGCAGCCAAGACGACGGACTAGCGGGACCTTTTCTTACCAAAAACATTCAGTACTTC
TRBV27	TRBJ2-5	NA	TRBD2	15	CASSSSGGPQETQYF	TGTGCCAGCAGTTCTAGCGGGGGGCCACAAGAGACCCAGTACTTC
TRBV6-6	TRBJ1-6	NA	NA	14	CASEAPSEFSPLHF	TGTGCCAGCGAGGCGCCGTCTGAGTTCTCCCCCCTCCACTTT
TRBV29-1	TRBJ2-1	NA	TRBD2	16	CSVEERTSGSYNEQFF	TGCAGCGTTGAAGAAAGGACTAGCGGCTCCTACAATGAGCAGTTCTTC
TRBV7-6	TRBJ1-4	NA	TRBD1	16	CASSPNPGQRNEKLFF	TGTGCCAGCAGCCCAAATCCGGGACAGAGAAATGAAAAACTGTTTTTT
TRBV9	TRBJ2-7	once	NA	14	CASSPDQGPREQYF	TGTGCCAGCAGCCCGGATCAGGGGCCGCGGGAGCAGTACTTC
TRBV7-9	TRBJ2-1	NA	TRBD2	14	CASKHGGEYNEQFF	TGTGCCAGCAAGCATGGGGGGGAGTACAATGAGCAGTTCTTC
TRBV7-9	TRBJ1-1	NA	NA	15	CASSYQTGYNTEAFF	TGTGCCAGCAGCTACCAAACAGGGTATAACACTGAAGCTTTCTTT
TRBV4-2	TRBJ2-7	NA	NA	14	CASSQDGRGYEQYF	TGTGCCAGCAGCCAAGATGGGAGGGGGTACGAGCAGTACTTC
TRBV10-3	TRBJ2-5	NA	NA	14	CATRPRGGQETQYF	TGTGCCACCCGGCCCAGGGGAGGGCAAGAGACCCAGTACTTC
TRBV5-1	TRBJ2-2	NA	TRBD2	14	CASSSGTSAGELFF	TGCGCCAGCAGCTCCGGGACTAGCGCCGGGGAGCTGTTTTTT
TRBV11-2	TRBJ1-5	NA	TRBD1	16	CASSLPGTGIIQPQHF	TGTGCCAGCAGCTTACCCGGGACAGGTATTATTCAGCCCCAGCATTTT
TRBV7-2	TRBJ2-7	NA	NA	13	CASSLWSGDEQYF	TGTGCCAGCAGCTTATGGTCGGGGGACGAGCAGTACTTC
TRBV6-5	TRBJ1-5	NA	NA	15	CASSYSIRSNQPQHF	TGTGCCAGCAGTTACTCGATACGGAGCAATCAGCCCCAGCATTTT
TRBV21-1	TRBJ2-1	NA	NA	15	CASSKGGPWGNEQFF	TGTGCCAGCAGCAAAGGGGGCCCATGGGGCAATGAGCAGTTCTTC
TRBV10-1	TRBJ1-1	NA	TRBD1	14	CASSGGQGTTEAFF	TGCGCCAGCAGTGGCGGACAGGGGACCACTGAAGCTTTCTTT
TRBV27	TRBJ2-7	once	NA	13	CASSLAESYEQYF	TGTGCCAGCAGTTTGGCGGAGTCCTACGAGCAGTACTTC
TRBV6-5	TRBJ2-1	once	TRBD2	13	CASSRTRWGEQFF	TGTGCCAGCAGTCGGACTAGGTGGGGTGAGCAGTTCTTC